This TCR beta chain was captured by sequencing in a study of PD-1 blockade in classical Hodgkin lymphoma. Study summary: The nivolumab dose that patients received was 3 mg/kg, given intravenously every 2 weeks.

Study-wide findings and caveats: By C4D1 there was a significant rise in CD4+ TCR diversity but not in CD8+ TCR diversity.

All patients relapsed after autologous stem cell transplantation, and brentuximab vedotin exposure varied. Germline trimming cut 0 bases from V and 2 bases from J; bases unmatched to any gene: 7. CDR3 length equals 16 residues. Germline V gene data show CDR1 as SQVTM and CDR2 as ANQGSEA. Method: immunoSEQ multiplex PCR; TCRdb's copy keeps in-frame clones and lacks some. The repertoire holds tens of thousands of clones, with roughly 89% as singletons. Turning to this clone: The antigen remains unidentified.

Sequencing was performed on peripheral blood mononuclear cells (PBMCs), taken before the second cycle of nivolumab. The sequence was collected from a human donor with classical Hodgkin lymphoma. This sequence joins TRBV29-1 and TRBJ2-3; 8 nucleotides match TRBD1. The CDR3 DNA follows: TGCAGCGTTGAAGACCTAGGACAGGGATACACAGATACGCAGTATTTT. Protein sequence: CSVEDLGQGYTDTQYF.